This T cell receptor beta chain was recovered during a study of blood T cells in healthy people across ages (dated by TCRdb to the mid-2010s). Background on the whole study: Template switching captured roughly one uniquely barcoded TCR beta cDNA molecule per two T cells in model experiments. To avoid experimental bias, donors of different ages were distributed randomly across sequencing lanes. Four age groups were formed from the donors: young (average 16 years), middle-aged (around 39), aged (under 70) and long-lived (about 75). Using the same blood draw, the study looked at two additional independent replicas of 1 million unique cDNA reads for two donors, one aged 18 to 29 and the other aged 80 or older. The study measured age-related changes in TCR beta repertoire diversity using deep sequencing normalized with unique cDNA molecular identifiers. Points the paper makes about the study in general: Bulk unsorted PBMC profiling prevented conclusive comparison of naive and antigen-experienced compartments. Donor CMV infection status was unknown, potentially confounding age-related changes in expanded clonotypes. Estimates of total diversity from one million sequenced T cells were regarded as lower bounds and underestimates. Observed TCR beta diversity per million T cells fell roughly linearly with age, and a significant reduction was already apparent by age roughly 40. The long-lived group showed more naive CD4+ T cells, fewer expanded clones and increased TCR diversity than the aged group, suggesting age selection. Observed TCR beta diversity correlated strongly with the percentage of naive T cells measured by flow cytometry.

For this clonotype: Its antigen has not been determined. A junction end diverges from the germline sequence, so it may reflect a read error.

CDR1 and CDR2 are drawn from the germline V gene: KGHDR, SFDVKD. From the cysteine up to the phenylalanine, the CDR3 has a length of 15 residues. Only the CDR3 portion is preserved as DNA: 45 bases, with reading frame beginning at the first base. Library preparation used 5' RACE. Instrument used: Illumina HiSeq 2500. The second PCR ran for roughly 7 to 11 cycles and used a J-beta primer mix along with a sample-barcoded 5' primer. A unique molecular identifier was introduced onto each TCR beta cDNA molecule by a template-switch 5' adaptor carrying 12 random nucleotides. At least 2.5 million CDR3-containing paired-end reads were obtained from each sample. The Mint cDNA synthesis kit, primed by a TRBC-specific oligonucleotide, was used to synthesize first-strand cDNA from all RNA. All cDNA was treated with uracil-DNA glycosylase and then went through a first 18-cycle PCR with the universal primers M1SS and BC2_uni_R. From the authors' description of their analysis: For normalization, 1 million high-quality reads, each with a distinct molecular identifier, were randomly selected from each sample. Reads sharing molecular identifiers were discarded rather than binned into consensus sequences. MiTCR, set to a Q25 quality threshold and the strictest error-elimination algorithm, was used for CDR3 identification, clonotype clustering and error correction. A nonparametric unseen species model using Euler transformation provided a lower-bound estimate of total TCR beta diversity. The raw public reads went through TCRdb reprocessing: fastp at Q25, MiXCR clone calling, in-frame beta chains kept. For every CDR3 protein sequence, its rows merge into one entry that carries the most common genes and DNA. TCRdb, not the authors, supplied the V and J calls. The sample table shows approximately 1.5 million distinct CDR3 sequences, and 30% to 35% are seen once. In total, the top ten clones hold 11% of the sample.

Donors were 30 to 45 systemically healthy Caucasian individuals from Russia aged roughly 6 to 95 years. Approximately 10 milliliters of peripheral blood were collected from each donor into EDTA-treated Vacutainer tubes. PBMCs were isolated by Ficoll-Paque density-gradient centrifugation, with at least 7 million obtained per sample. Total RNA, at least 5.5 micrograms per sample, was extracted from PBMCs with Trizol reagent. For every donor, an aliquot of PBMCs went through flow cytometry to measure the percentages of naive CD45RAhigh/CD27high T cells. In this chain, TRBV24-1 is recombined with TRBJ2-3; a stretch of 8 junction bases matches TRBD1. The sample comprised blood. This sequence was found in a woman in her 30s in good health. The sequence in DNA is TGTGCCGCCAGGGACAGGAGTAGTCCCACAGATACGCAGTATTTT. The translation is CAARDRSSPTDTQYF.